These T cell receptor beta chains were read from a single sample in a study of shared clonotypes between healthy human individuals. Clones were sequenced by immunoSEQ multiplex PCR, and TCRdb holds only the in-frame ones, with some missing. The table shows roughly 2.1 million clones, with 85% to 95% occurring only once. Sequencing was performed on naive CD8+ T cells from PBMCs. These receptors were taken from a man younger than 35 in good health. Some clones in this sample may be carry-over from other donors' samples. Both conserved end residues are part of each CDR3. The D gene is left open where the match is weak. Expanded clones are given a class, and other clones once, few, many or no size at all.

clone size	V gene	J gene	D gene	CDR3 protein	CDR3 DNA
.	TRBV5-4	TRBJ1-5	TRBD1	CASSLAGQGSGQPQHF	TGTGCCAGCAGCTTGGCCGGACAGGGGTCGGGACAGCCCCAGCATTTT
.	TRBV11-2	TRBJ2-1	TRBD2	CASSLGRDLAGPYNEQFF	TGTGCCAGCAGCTTAGGCCGAGATCTAGCGGGACCCTACAATGAGCAGTTCTTC
.	TRBV27	TRBJ1-1	.	CASRVEPMNTEAFF	TGTGCCAGCAGGGTAGAACCAATGAACACTGAAGCTTTCTTT
.	TRBV6-6	TRBJ2-2	.	CASTTWTPPNTGELFF	TGTGCCAGCACCACGTGGACACCACCGAACACCGGGGAGCTGTTTTTT
few	TRBV13	TRBJ1-1	.	CASSLRESEAFF	TGTGCCAGCAGCTTGAGGGAGTCTGAAGCTTTCTTT
.	TRBV5-8	TRBJ1-5	TRBD1	CASSLGTGARRNQPQHF	TGTGCCAGCAGCTTGGGGACAGGGGCCCGCCGCAATCAGCCCCAGCATTTT
.	TRBV4-2	TRBJ2-1	TRBD2	CASTQGLAWVYNEQFF	TGTGCCAGCACCCAGGGACTAGCCTGGGTCTACAATGAGCAGTTCTTC
.	TRBV7-8	TRBJ2-3	.	CASSLEFRSDTQYF	TGTGCCAGCAGCTTGGAGTTTCGGTCAGATACGCAGTATTTT
.	TRBV2	TRBJ2-2	TRBD2	CASLSSGTSLGELFF	TGTGCCAGCCTAAGTAGCGGGACTAGTCTGGGGGAGCTGTTTTTT
once	TRBV7-9	TRBJ2-2	TRBD1	CASSLRQGVTGELFF	TGTGCCAGCAGCTTACGGCAGGGGGTGACCGGGGAGCTGTTTTTT
.	TRBV6-6	TRBJ2-3	.	CASSYQGGGDTQYF	TGTGCCAGCAGTTACCAAGGGGGAGGAGATACGCAGTATTTT
.	TRBV18	TRBJ2-1	TRBD2	CASSGTNPESSYNEQFF	TGTGCCAGCTCCGGGACTAATCCTGAAAGCTCCTACAATGAGCAGTTCTTC
.	TRBV5-4	TRBJ2-7	.	CASSHPTSYEQYF	TGTGCCAGCAGCCATCCCACCTCCTACGAGCAGTACTTC
.	TRBV4-2	TRBJ1-2	.	CASSQDALGRGSYGYTF	TGTGCCAGCAGCCAAGATGCCCTTGGTCGGGGTAGCTATGGCTACACCTTC
.	TRBV7-2	TRBJ2-5	.	CASILEHRVETQYF	TGTGCCAGCATCTTAGAACACAGGGTGGAGACCCAGTACTTC
.	TRBV21-1	TRBJ2-2	.	CASSKAELAGAARTGELFF	TGTGCCAGCAGCAAAGCCGAACTAGCGGGAGCCGCGAGGACCGGGGAGCTGTTTTTT
.	TRBV5-4	TRBJ2-2	TRBD2	CASSFDGGLAETNTGELFF	TGTGCCAGCAGCTTTGACGGGGGACTAGCGGAGACAAACACCGGGGAGCTGTTTTTT
.	TRBV23-1	TRBJ2-7	.	CARTKGDTPYEQYF	TGCGCCAGGACAAAAGGGGATACCCCCTACGAGCAGTACTTC